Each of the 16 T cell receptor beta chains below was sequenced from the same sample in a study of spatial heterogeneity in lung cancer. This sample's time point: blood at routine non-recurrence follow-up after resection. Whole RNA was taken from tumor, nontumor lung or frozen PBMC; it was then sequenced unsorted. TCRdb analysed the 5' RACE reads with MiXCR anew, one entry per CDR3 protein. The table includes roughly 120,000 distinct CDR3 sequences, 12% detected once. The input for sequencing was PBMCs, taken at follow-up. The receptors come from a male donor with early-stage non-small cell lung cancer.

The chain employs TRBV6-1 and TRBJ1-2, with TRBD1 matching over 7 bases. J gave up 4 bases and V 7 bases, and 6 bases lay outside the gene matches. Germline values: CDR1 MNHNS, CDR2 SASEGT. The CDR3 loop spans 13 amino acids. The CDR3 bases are TGTGCCAGCACCGAGGGGGCTTTCTATGGCTACACCTTC. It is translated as CASTEGAFYGYTF.

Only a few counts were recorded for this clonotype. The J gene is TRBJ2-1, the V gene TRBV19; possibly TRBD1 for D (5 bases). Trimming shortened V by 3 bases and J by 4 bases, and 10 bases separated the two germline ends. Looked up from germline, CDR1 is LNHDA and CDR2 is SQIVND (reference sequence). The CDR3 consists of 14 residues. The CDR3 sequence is CASSIRQTYNEQFF. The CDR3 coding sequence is TGTGCCAGTAGTATCCGACAGACTTACAATGAGCAGTTCTTC.

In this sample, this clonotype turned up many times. DNA of the CDR3: TGCAGTGCTAGAGGATACACCAATGAGCAGTTCTTC. Its translation: CSARGYTNEQFF. The chain is built from TRBV20-1 and TRBJ2-1; no clear D. The CDR3 runs 12 residues. The germline CDR1 and CDR2 sequences are DFQATT and SNEGSKA (reference sequence). Trimming took 1 base from V and 6 from J, leaving 7 bases between them.

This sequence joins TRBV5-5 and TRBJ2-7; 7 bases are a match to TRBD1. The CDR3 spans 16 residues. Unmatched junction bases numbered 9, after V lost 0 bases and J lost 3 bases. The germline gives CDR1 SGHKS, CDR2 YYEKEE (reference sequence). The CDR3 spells CASSLAPDRAVYEQYF. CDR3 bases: TGTGCCAGCAGCTTGGCCCCAGACAGGGCGGTCTACGAGCAGTACTTC. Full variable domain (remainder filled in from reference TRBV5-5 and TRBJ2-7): DAGVTQSPTHLIKTRGQQVTLRCSPISGHKSVSWYQQVLGQGPQFIFQYYEKEERGRGNFPDRFSARQFPNYSSELNVNALLLGDSALYLCASSLAPDRAVYEQYFGPGTRLTVT.

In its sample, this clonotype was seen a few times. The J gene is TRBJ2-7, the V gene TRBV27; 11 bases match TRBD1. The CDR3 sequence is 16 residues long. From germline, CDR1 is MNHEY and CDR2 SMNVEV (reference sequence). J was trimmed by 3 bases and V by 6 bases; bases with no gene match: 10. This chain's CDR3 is CASRPPTGQGGYEQYF. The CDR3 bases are TGTGCCAGCAGACCACCTACGGGACAGGGGGGCTACGAGCAGTACTTC.

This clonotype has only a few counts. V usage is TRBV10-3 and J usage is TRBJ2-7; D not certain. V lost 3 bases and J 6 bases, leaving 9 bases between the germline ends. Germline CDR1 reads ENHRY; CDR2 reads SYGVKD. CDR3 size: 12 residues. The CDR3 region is CAISDRRGEQYF. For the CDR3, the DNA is TGTGCCATCAGTGACAGGCGTGGCGAGCAGTACTTC.

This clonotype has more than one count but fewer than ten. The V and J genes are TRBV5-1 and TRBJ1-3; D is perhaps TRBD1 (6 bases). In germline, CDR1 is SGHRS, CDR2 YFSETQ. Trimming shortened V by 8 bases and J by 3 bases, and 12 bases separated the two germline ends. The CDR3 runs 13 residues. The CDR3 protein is CASTAGDGNTIYF. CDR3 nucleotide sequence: TGCGCCAGTACCGCAGGGGATGGAAACACCATATATTTT.

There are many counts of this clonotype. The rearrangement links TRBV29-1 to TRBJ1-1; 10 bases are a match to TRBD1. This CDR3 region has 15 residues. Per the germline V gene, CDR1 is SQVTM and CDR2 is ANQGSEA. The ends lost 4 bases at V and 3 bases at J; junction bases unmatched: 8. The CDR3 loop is CSVVKGTGAYTEAFF. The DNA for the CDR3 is TGCAGCGTTGTAAAGGGGACAGGGGCTTACACTGAAGCTTTCTTT.

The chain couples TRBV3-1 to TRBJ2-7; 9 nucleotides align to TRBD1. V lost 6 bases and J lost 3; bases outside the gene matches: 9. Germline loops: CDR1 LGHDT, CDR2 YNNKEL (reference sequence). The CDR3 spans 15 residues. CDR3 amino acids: CASRLTGQGDYEQYF. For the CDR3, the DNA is TGTGCCAGCAGGCTAACGGGACAGGGAGACTACGAGCAGTACTTC.

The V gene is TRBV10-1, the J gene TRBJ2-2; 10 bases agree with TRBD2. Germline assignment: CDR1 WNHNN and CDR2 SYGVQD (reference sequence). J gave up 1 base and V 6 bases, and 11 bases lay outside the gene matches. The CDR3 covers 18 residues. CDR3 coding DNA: TGCGCCAGCAGGTCACCCTTGGGACTAGCGAAGAACACCGGGGAGCTGTTTTTT. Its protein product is CASRSPLGLAKNTGELFF.

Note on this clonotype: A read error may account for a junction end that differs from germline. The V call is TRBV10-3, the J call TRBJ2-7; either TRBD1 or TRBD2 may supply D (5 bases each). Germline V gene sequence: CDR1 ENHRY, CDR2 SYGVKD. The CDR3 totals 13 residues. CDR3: CVISESRGDEQYF. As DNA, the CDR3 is TGTGTCATCAGTGAGTCGAGAGGGGACGAGCAGTACTTC.

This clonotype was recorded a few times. The CDR3 DNA is TGCGCCAGCAGTGAAGGTGGTCAGGCCTTGAAGACGCAGTATTTT. Amino acids: CASSEGGQALKTQYF. V usage is TRBV10-1 and J usage is TRBJ2-3, with D unresolved. Trimming shortened V by 3 bases and J by 9 bases, and 19 bases separated the two germline ends. The CDR3 loop spans 15 amino acids. The germline V gene encodes CDR1 WNHNN and CDR2 SYGVQD (reference sequence).

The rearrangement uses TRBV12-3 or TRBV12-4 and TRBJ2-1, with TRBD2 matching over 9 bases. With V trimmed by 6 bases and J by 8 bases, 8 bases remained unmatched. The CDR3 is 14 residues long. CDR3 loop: CASSLAGNRDEQFF. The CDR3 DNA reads TGTGCCAGCAGCCTAGCGGGGAATCGAGATGAGCAGTTCTTC.

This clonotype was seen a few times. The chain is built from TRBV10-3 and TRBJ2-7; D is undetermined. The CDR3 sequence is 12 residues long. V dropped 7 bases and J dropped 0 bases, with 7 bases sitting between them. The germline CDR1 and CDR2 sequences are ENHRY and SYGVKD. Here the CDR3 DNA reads TGTGCCATCAAACATGTCTCCTACGAGCAGTACTTC. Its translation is CAIKHVSYEQYF.

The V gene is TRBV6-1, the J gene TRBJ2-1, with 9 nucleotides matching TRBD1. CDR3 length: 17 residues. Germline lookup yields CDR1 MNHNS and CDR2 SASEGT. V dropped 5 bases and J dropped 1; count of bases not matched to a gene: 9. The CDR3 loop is CASSPNRGRRSYNEQFF. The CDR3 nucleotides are TGTGCCAGCAGTCCCAACAGGGGGCGGAGGTCCTACAATGAGCAGTTCTTC.

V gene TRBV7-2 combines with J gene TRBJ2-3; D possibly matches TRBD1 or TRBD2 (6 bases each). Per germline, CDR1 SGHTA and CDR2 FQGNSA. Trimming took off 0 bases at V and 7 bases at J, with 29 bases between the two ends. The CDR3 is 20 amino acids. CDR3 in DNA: TGTGCCAGCAGCTTAGCGCATCTGGTGTCGGGGGCCCTCCCGGGGAATACGCAGTATTTT. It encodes CASSLAHLVSGALPGNTQYF.